The 26 T cell receptor beta chains in this list originate from one sample, sequenced in a study of blood T cell repertoires in COVID-19. Assay: immunoSEQ multiplex PCR; the TCRdb copy retains only in-frame clones and omits some. The sample lists roughly 230,000 clones; 80% to 90% were seen once. The specimen sequenced was PBMCs or T cells enriched from blood (not recorded which). The receptor set was obtained from a woman in her 50s who had been exposed to COVID-19.

V gene TRBV29-1 combines with J gene TRBJ2-1; tentatively, D is TRBD2 (5 bases). The germline V gene encodes CDR1 SQVTM and CDR2 ANQGSEA. V dropped 7 bases and J dropped 0 bases, with 10 bases sitting between them. The CDR3 totals 13 residues. The CDR3 is CSGIGSSYNEQFF. In DNA, the CDR3 is TGCAGCGGGATAGGGAGCTCCTACAATGAGCAGTTCTTC.

The chain couples TRBV16 to TRBJ1-5, with a tentative D call TRBD1 (6 bases). V lost 1 base and J lost 5, with 12 bases in between. The CDR3 has 15 residues. Germline loops: CDR1 KGHSY, CDR2 FQNENV. CDR3: CASSQWGQGDQPQHF. For the CDR3, the DNA is TGTGCCAGCAGCCAATGGGGGCAGGGAGATCAGCCCCAGCATTTT.

The V gene is TRBV29-1, the J gene TRBJ2-5; D is perhaps TRBD1 (6 bases). V gave up 7 bases and J gave up 6 bases, with 15 bases separating them. The CDR3 is made up of 12 amino acids. Germline lookup yields CDR1 SQVTM and CDR2 ANQGSEA. Here the CDR3 DNA reads TGCAGCGCTAACACCGGGACAAAGACCCAGTACTTC. Translating gives CSANTGTKTQYF.

The chain is built from TRBV24-1 and TRBJ1-1, with 7 bases that match TRBD1. The length of the CDR3 is 15 residues. V lost 5 bases, J lost 7 bases, and 12 bases stayed unmatched. The germline gives CDR1 KGHDR, CDR2 SFDVKD. The CDR3 reads CATSAANQGQHEAFF. CDR3 DNA: TGTGCCACCAGTGCAGCTAACCAGGGACAGCATGAAGCTTTCTTT.

The CDR3 reads CASSSAGTSTDTQYF. The DNA of the CDR3 is TGTGCCAGCAGCTCCGCGGGCACTAGCACAGATACGCAGTATTTT. The genes are TRBV5-6 and TRBJ2-3, with TRBD2 as a possible D gene (5 bases). This CDR3 has 15 amino acids. V shed 3 bases and J shed 0 bases, with 11 bases lying between them. Germline V gene sequence: CDR1 SGHDT, CDR2 YYEEEE.

The chain uses TRBV7-3 and TRBJ2-7, with TRBD1 as a possible D gene (5 bases). Between the trimmed V and J ends, which lost 2 bases and 0 bases, there was a span of 5 bases. Germline-derived CDR1 and CDR2 are SGHTA and FQGTGA. The CDR3 runs 13 residues. The DNA of the CDR3 is TGTGCCAGCAGCTTAGACAGCTCCTACGAGCAGTACTTC. This encodes CASSLDSSYEQYF.

The chain employs TRBV25-1 and TRBJ1-2; 8 bases are a match to TRBD1. The CDR3 extends over 14 amino acids. CDR1 and CDR2 (germline): MGHDK, SYGVNS. V shed 4 bases, J shed 8 bases, and the junction held 9 bases outside the gene matches. The CDR3 is CASSGDRGFYGYTF. CDR3 coding DNA: TGTGCCAGCAGTGGTGACAGGGGTTTTTACGGCTACACCTTC.

The genes are TRBV19 and TRBJ1-5, with D possibly TRBD1 on 6 matching bases. CDR1 LNHDA and CDR2 SQIVND come from the germline V gene (reference sequence). Trimming took off 3 bases at V and 4 bases at J, with 13 bases between the two ends. The CDR3 totals 15 residues. In nucleotides, the CDR3 is TGTGCCAGTAGTATGGGGACACGAGGTAATCAGCCCCAGCATTTT. This encodes CASSMGTRGNQPQHF.

The CDR3 sequence: CASSLYTGTGEQETQYF. The CDR3, as DNA: TGCGCCAGCAGCTTGTATACCGGGACAGGGGAGCAAGAGACCCAGTACTTC. The chain couples TRBV5-1 to TRBJ2-5, with 10 bases aligning to TRBD1. The CDR3 is 17 residues long. With 1 base clipped from V and 2 bases from J, the junction kept 8 bases outside the gene matches. CDR1 is SGHRS and CDR2 is YFSETQ in the germline V gene.

This clone has a handful of counts. The genes are TRBV19 and TRBJ1-5, with 8 bases matching TRBD1. Germline CDR1 and CDR2: LNHDA and SQIVND (reference sequence). V was clipped by 7 bases and J by 2 bases; unmatched bases: 10. This CDR3 is built from 16 residues. The DNA for the CDR3 is TGTGCCAGTAATCCCGGGCCAGGGGGCGGCAATCAGCCCCAGCATTTT. Translating it yields CASNPGPGGGNQPQHF. The variable domain in full, with the rest retrieved from reference TRBV19 and TRBJ1-5, is DGGITQSPKYLFRKEGQNVTLSCEQNLNHDAMYWYRQDPGQGLRLIYYSQIVNDFQKGDIAEGYSVSREKKESFPLTVTSAQKNPTAFYLCASNPGPGGGNQPQHFGDGTRLSIL.

In this sample, this clone turned up a few times. The chain is built from TRBV5-1 and TRBJ2-5, with 8 positions matching TRBD2. CDR3 length: 15 amino acids. V was clipped by 1 base and J by 4 bases; unmatched bases: 6. In germline, CDR1 is SGHRS, CDR2 YFSETQ. This CDR3 reads CASSLLGLAGETQYF. The CDR3 region has the DNA TGCGCCAGCAGCTTGCTGGGGCTAGCGGGAGAGACCCAGTACTTC.

The chain links TRBV7-2 to TRBJ2-7, with D uncertain. This CDR3 is 14 amino acids long. V lost 1 base and J 2 bases, leaving 9 bases between the germline ends. CDR1 SGHTA and CDR2 FQGNSA come from the germline V gene. CDR3: CASSLVSRTYEQYF. As DNA, the CDR3 is TGTGCCAGCAGCTTAGTAAGCAGGACCTACGAGCAGTACTTC.

The chain joins TRBV13 to TRBJ1-1; weak D call: TRBD1 (5 bases). V lost 1 base, J lost 3 bases, and 21 bases lay in between. This CDR3 is 18 amino acids long. In germline, CDR1 is PRHDT, CDR2 FYEKMQ (reference sequence). The CDR3 DNA reads as TGTGCCAGCAGCTTAGTGACGGCAGGGAGGGGCGTCTACACTGAAGCTTTCTTT. Translating gives CASSLVTAGRGVYTEAFF.

The genes are TRBV18 and TRBJ1-1; D is undetermined. Germline V gives CDR1 KGHSH, CDR2 LQKENI. The CDR3 is 13 residues long. The germline V and J ends were trimmed by 3 bases and 6 bases, with 11 bases remaining between them. The CDR3, as DNA: TGTGCCAGCTCACCCCCCGGAGGATCTGAAGCTTTCTTT. It encodes CASSPPGGSEAFF. Full variable domain (remainder filled in from reference TRBV18 and TRBJ1-1): NAGVMQNPRHLVRRRGQEARLRCSPMKGHSHVYWYRQLPEEGLKFMVYLQKENIIDESGMPKERFSAEFPKEGPSILRIQQVVRGDSAAYFCASSPPGGSEAFFGQGTRLTVV.

The V and J genes are TRBV12-3 or TRBV12-4 and TRBJ2-7, with D unclear. The CDR3 runs to 12 residues. The V end lost 6 bases, the J end lost 3 bases, and 9 bases lay between the germline ends. This CDR3 reads CASSVGFYEQYF. CDR3 sequence (DNA): TGTGCCAGCAGCGTCGGTTTCTACGAGCAGTACTTC.

V and J are TRBV5-5 and TRBJ2-3; D is undetermined. This CDR3 has 13 amino acids. V lost 1 base and J 0 bases, leaving 3 bases between the germline ends. The germline V gene encodes CDR1 SGHKS and CDR2 YYEKEE (reference sequence). CDR3 in amino acids: CASSLLSTDTQYF. CDR3 DNA: TGTGCCAGCAGCTTGTTAAGCACAGATACGCAGTATTTT. The full variable domain, completed using reference TRBV5-5 and TRBJ2-3, is DAGVTQSPTHLIKTRGQQVTLRCSPISGHKSVSWYQQVLGQGPQFIFQYYEKEERGRGNFPDRFSARQFPNYSSELNVNALLLGDSALYLCASSLLSTDTQYFGPGTRLTVL.

The J gene is TRBJ1-2, the V gene TRBV5-1, with D possibly being TRBD1 (5 bases). Germline lookup yields CDR1 SGHRS and CDR2 YFSETQ. With 4 bases removed from V and 3 bases from J, the gap between germline ends came to 16 bases. The CDR3 loop spans 15 amino acids. The CDR3 DNA follows: TGCGCCAGCAGCCCGGGACTCAATGTGGACTATGGCTACACCTTC. This translates into CASSPGLNVDYGYTF. Supplemented by reference TRBV5-1 and TRBJ1-2, the full variable domain reads KAGVTQTPRYLIKTRGQQVTLSCSPISGHRSVSWYQQTPGQGLQFLFEYFSETQRNKGNFPGRFSGRQFSNSRSEMNVSTLELGDSALYLCASSPGLNVDYGYTFGSGTRLTVV.

The chain employs TRBV7-8 and TRBJ2-7; D perhaps matches TRBD1 (6 bases). Trimming left V 3 bases short and J 5 bases short, with 11 bases between. This CDR3 contains 13 residues. Germline V lookup: CDR1 SGHVS, CDR2 FQNEAQ. CDR3 nucleotide sequence: TGTGCCAGCAGCTTTACAGGGTTCGACGAGCAGTACTTC. This translates into CASSFTGFDEQYF.

This chain uses TRBV5-3 with TRBJ1-5, with 7 bases aligning to TRBD1. TRBV5-3 is designated an ORF whose function remains uncertain. There are 17 residues in the CDR3. Trimming cost V 4 bases and J 5 bases; bases outside gene matches: 15. CDR3 loop: CARSKAPPRGLHQPQHF. The CDR3 coding sequence is TGTGCCAGAAGCAAAGCACCTCCGAGGGGGCTTCATCAGCCCCAGCATTTT.

V gene TRBV7-2 combines with J gene TRBJ1-5; 8 bases fit TRBD1. The V gene end was trimmed by 1 base and the J gene end by 4 bases; junction bases not matched to a gene: 6. This CDR3 region has 16 residues. From germline, CDR1 is SGHTA and CDR2 FQGNSA. The CDR3, as DNA: TGTGCCAGCAGCTTAGGGGCCGACAGGGGAAATCAGCCCCAGCATTTT. Encoded protein: CASSLGADRGNQPQHF.

The chain is built from TRBV20-1 and TRBJ2-1; 15 bases are a match to TRBD2. The CDR3 is 18 residues long. Germline CDR1 is DFQATT and CDR2 is SNEGSKA (reference sequence). The ends lost 3 bases at V and 7 bases at J; junction bases unmatched: 13. The chain's CDR3 is CSASSFGLAGGPRNEQFF. The CDR3 bases are TGCAGTGCTAGTAGCTTTGGACTAGCGGGGGGGCCGAGGAATGAGCAGTTCTTC.

In this sample, this clone turned up a few times. The chain uses TRBV6-2 or TRBV6-3 and TRBJ1-1; no reliable D call. Germline V gives CDR1 MNHEY, CDR2 SVGEGT. V was clipped by 2 bases and J by 8 bases, with 9 bases between them. This CDR3 region has 12 residues. CDR3 in DNA: TGTGCCAGCAGTTACCCTAGAGGGGAAGCTTTCTTT. It codes for CASSYPRGEAFF.

A single count supports this clone. The V and J genes are TRBV14 and TRBJ2-3; D uncertain. The CDR3 has 13 amino acids. Trimming cost V 0 bases and J 4 bases, with 5 bases left between them. CDR1 is SGHDN and CDR2 is FVKESK in the germline V gene. The CDR3 sequence is CASSQDIPDTQYF. As DNA, the CDR3 is TGTGCCAGCAGCCAAGATATCCCAGATACGCAGTATTTT.

This rearrangement joins TRBV11-2 to TRBJ1-4; 9 nucleotides align to TRBD1. Germline-derived CDR1 and CDR2 are SGHAT and FQNNGV. The CDR3 extends over 16 amino acids. The V segment lost 5 bases and the J segment 8 bases; nucleotides outside the gene matches: 12. CDR3 DNA: TGTGCCAGCAGCAGCCGCGGGAGGACAGGGGACGAAAAACTGTTTTTT. Translated, it gives CASSSRGRTGDEKLFF.

This clone was counted a few times. The CDR3 DNA sequence: TGTGCCAGCAGCGTAGCCGACAGGGATTCACCCCTCCACTTT. Its translation: CASSVADRDSPLHF. This chain joins TRBV9 and TRBJ1-6, with TRBD1 identical over 7 bases. The germline gives CDR1 SGDLS, CDR2 YYNGEE. With V trimmed by 0 bases and J by 8 bases, 2 bases remained unmatched. CDR3 length: 14 amino acids.

This chain links TRBV24-1 with TRBJ1-5; D may be TRBD1 (5 bases). Germline V CDR1 and CDR2: KGHDR, SFDVKD. Between the trimmed V and J ends, which lost 10 bases and 3 bases, there was a span of 12 bases. The CDR3 is 13 residues long. Here the CDR3 reads CATAPGLNQPQHF. The CDR3 bases are TGTGCCACGGCCCCAGGGCTCAATCAGCCCCAGCATTTT.